This T cell receptor (beta chain) derives from a study of cytomegalovirus exposure and HLA in healthy donors. The study's findings and limits: Researchers left out some V segments, among them TRBV6-2 and TRBV6-3, as indistinguishable.

Note on this clone: Its antigen is not identified.

V dropped 2 bases and J dropped 6 bases, with 19 bases sitting between them. Germline V CDR1 and CDR2: MNHNS, SASEGT. The CDR3 consists of 16 residues. The PCR used 60 Vbeta and 13 Jbeta primers. Authors' methods: In a later analysis, around 12 million of some 80 million unique beta chains occurred in at least two donors. Sequenced by immunoSEQ multiplex PCR; TCRdb stores in-frame clones only, minus some. That table supplies the V and J calls and clone size; D and trimming were determined from the DNA. The table has about 130,000 clones, 83% seen once. The chain carries TRBV6-1 and TRBJ1-2; possibly TRBD1 for D (6 bases). This sequence originates from a man younger than 30 in good health and CMV-seropositive. Sequenced: PBMCs. CDR3 DNA: TGTGCCAGCAGTGAACCCCCTTTACAGGGTATCCATGGCTACACCTTC. Its protein product is CASSEPPLQGIHGYTF.